Described below is a single TCR beta chain sequence and its context. Germline trimming cut 5 bases from V and 3 bases from J; bases unmatched to any gene: 0. The CDR3 is 12 residues long. Germline V lookup: CDR1 LGHDT, CDR2 YNNKEL (reference sequence). Produced via immunoSEQ multiplex PCR; TCRdb's table is partial and in-frame only. Altogether some 240,000 clones are present, about four fifths being singletons, with the ten largest covering around 3.5%. The data are from a study of blood T cell repertoires in COVID-19. This chain joins TRBV3-1 (or the pseudogene TRBV3-2) and TRBJ2-7; 8 bases are shared with TRBD2. The TCR sequence derives from a man aged 50 to 60 who had recovered from COVID-19. Sequenced input: PBMCs or T cells enriched from blood (not recorded which). The CDR3 region has the DNA TGTGCCAGCAGCGCGGGAGGCTACGAGCAGTACTTC. Its protein product is CASSAGGYEQYF.